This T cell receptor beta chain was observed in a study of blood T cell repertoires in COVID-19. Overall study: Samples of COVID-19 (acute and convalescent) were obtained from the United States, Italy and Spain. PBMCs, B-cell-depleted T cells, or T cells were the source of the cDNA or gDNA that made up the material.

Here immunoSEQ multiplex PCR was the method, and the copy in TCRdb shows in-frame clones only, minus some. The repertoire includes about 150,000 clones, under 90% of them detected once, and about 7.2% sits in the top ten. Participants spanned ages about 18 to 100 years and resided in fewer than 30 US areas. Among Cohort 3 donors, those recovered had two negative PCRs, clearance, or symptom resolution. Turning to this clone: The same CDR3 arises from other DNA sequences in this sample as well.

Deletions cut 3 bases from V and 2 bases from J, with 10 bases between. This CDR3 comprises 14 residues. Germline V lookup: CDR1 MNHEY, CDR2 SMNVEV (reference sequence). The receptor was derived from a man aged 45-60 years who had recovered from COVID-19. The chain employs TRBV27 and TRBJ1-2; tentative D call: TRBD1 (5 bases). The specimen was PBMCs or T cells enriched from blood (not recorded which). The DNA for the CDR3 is TGTGCCAGCAGTTTTCGGGCAGGGAACTATGGCTACACCTTC. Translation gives CASSFRAGNYGYTF.